A single sample is the source of the 14 T cell receptor beta chains below, sequenced in a study of blood T cells in healthy people across ages. It was with a sample-barcoded 5' primer and a J-beta primer mix that a second PCR of roughly 7 to 12 cycles was run. MiXCR, run by TCRdb on the 5' RACE reads, gives a single entry per CDR3 protein. Among around 780,000 distinct CDR3 sequences listed, under 30% were seen once. These data were also filed under a second study, of T cells of mothers and their children.

Sample: blood. The receptor source for this set is a boy aged 5-17 years in good health.

This clonotype came up a few times. This chain connects TRBV19 to TRBJ1-5; 7 bases fit TRBD1. The CDR3 is 16 residues long. Germline assignment: CDR1 LNHDA and CDR2 SQIVND (reference sequence). The V segment lost 6 bases and the J segment 3 bases; nucleotides outside the gene matches: 11. For the CDR3, the DNA is TGTGCCAGTAGCTCTACCGGGACAGAGTACAATCAGCCCCAGCATTTT. Protein product: CASSSTGTEYNQPQHF.

V and J are TRBV30 and TRBJ1-2; a weak D match, TRBD1 (5 bases). Germline V gives CDR1 GTSNPN, CDR2 SVGIG (reference sequence). Trimming stripped 3 bases from V and 6 bases from J, with 11 bases between. The CDR3 has 12 amino acids. Here the CDR3 DNA reads TGTGCCTGGAGACCTGGGACGGATGGCTACACCTTC. It yields the protein CAWRPGTDGYTF.

The chain combines TRBV12-3 or TRBV12-4 with TRBJ2-5, with 8 bases identical to TRBD2. CDR3 size: 14 residues. The V and J ends lost 8 bases and 4 bases, in that order; junction bases with no gene match: 9. CDR3 sequence (DNA): TGTGCCAGCCGGAGCACGGGGGGGCCAGAGACCCAGTACTTC. Translated, it gives CASRSTGGPETQYF.

The chain has TRBV20-1 and TRBJ2-3, with D tentatively TRBD1 or TRBD2 (5 bases each). Germline-derived CDR1 and CDR2 are DFQATT and SNEGSKA (reference sequence). This CDR3 has 15 residues. In DNA form, the CDR3 reads TGCAGCGCCACCTTTAGTATGGGGGTGACAGATACGCAGTATTTT. Translating gives CSATFSMGVTDTQYF.

V usage is TRBV18 and J usage is TRBJ2-3; tentatively, D is TRBD1 (5 bases). This CDR3 spans 16 amino acids. Germline CDR1 is KGHSH and CDR2 is LQKENI. Trimming removed 4 bases at V and 7 bases at J, with 21 bases between. The CDR3 spells CASSLRSGAHTYTQYF. In nucleotides, the CDR3 is TGTGCCAGCTCACTGAGGAGTGGGGCCCACACGTATACGCAGTATTTT.

The table lists this clonotype with a few counts. This chain uses TRBV7-9 with TRBJ1-4; a possible D gene is TRBD1 (5 bases). Germline V CDR1 and CDR2: SEHNR, FQNEAQ (reference sequence). The CDR3 extends over 17 amino acids. V dropped 3 bases and J dropped 6 bases, with 20 bases sitting between them. The chain's CDR3 is CASSFQSGQTADEKLFF. The CDR3 DNA reads TGTGCCAGCAGCTTTCAAAGCGGCCAGACAGCTGATGAAAAACTGTTTTTT.

As DNA, the CDR3 is TGTGCCATCAGTGAGTCTGGAATCCCCCAGCATTTT. Translated: CAISESGIPQHF. The chain carries TRBV10-3 and TRBJ1-5, with no clear D. CDR3 length: 12 amino acids. The V gene's germline CDR1 is ENHRY and CDR2 SYGVKD. Trimming left V 0 bases short and J 10 bases short, with 7 bases between.

This clonotype occurred a few times. J is TRBJ1-1 and V is TRBV27, with D possibly being TRBD1 (5 bases). V dropped 3 bases and J dropped 0 bases, with 11 bases sitting between them. Germline CDR1 and CDR2: MNHEY and SMNVEV (reference sequence). The CDR3 length is 15 residues. The CDR3 reads CASSFDPGMNTEAFF. DNA of the CDR3: TGTGCCAGCAGTTTTGATCCAGGGATGAACACTGAAGCTTTCTTT.

The rearrangement joins TRBV24-1 to TRBJ2-5; 7 bases agree with TRBD2. CDR1 is KGHDR, CDR2 SFDVKD, per germline. V lost 3 bases and J lost 1; bases outside the gene matches: 7. This CDR3 is built from 16 residues. The CDR3 loop is CATSDGDSGFQETQYF. The CDR3 coding sequence is TGTGCCACCAGTGATGGGGATAGCGGGTTCCAAGAGACCCAGTACTTC.

This clonotype was counted only a few times. The chain has TRBV2 and TRBJ2-1; 10 bases are shared with TRBD2. Unmatched junction bases numbered 2, after V lost 2 bases and J lost 4 bases. Looked up from germline, CDR1 is SNHLY and CDR2 is FYNNEI. This CDR3 comprises 15 residues. The CDR3 sequence: CASSERTSGYNEQFF. For the CDR3, the DNA is TGTGCCAGCAGTGAACGGACTAGCGGTTACAATGAGCAGTTCTTC.

This clonotype has just a few counts. This chain links TRBV20-1 with TRBJ2-5; 12 bases align to TRBD2. The CDR3 totals 16 residues. The germline gives CDR1 DFQATT, CDR2 SNEGSKA (reference sequence). With 3 bases clipped from V and 0 bases from J, the junction kept 5 bases outside the gene matches. This CDR3 is CSASPGLAGNQETQYF. The CDR3 DNA reads as TGCAGTGCTAGCCCCGGACTAGCGGGGAACCAAGAGACCCAGTACTTC.

The chain combines TRBV5-1 with TRBJ1-2; a possible D gene is TRBD1 (5 bases). The germline gives CDR1 SGHRS, CDR2 YFSETQ. V lost 4 bases to trimming and J lost 6 bases, with 13 bases between them. CDR3 length: 13 amino acids. CDR3 nucleotides: TGCGCCAGCAGCCAGGAGGGGCAGGATGGCTACACCTTC. Residues: CASSQEGQDGYTF.

This clonotype was counted between two and nine times. The V gene is TRBV20-1, the J gene TRBJ2-4, with D tentatively TRBD1 or TRBD2 (5 bases each). The germline V gene has CDR1 DFQATT and CDR2 SNEGSKA (reference sequence). Trimming cost V 2 bases and J 5 bases, with 16 bases left between them. This CDR3 is built from 15 residues. In nucleotides, the CDR3 is TGCAGTGCTAGAATACCAGGGAGCGTCCAAAACATTCAGTACTTC. Amino acids: CSARIPGSVQNIQYF.

This clonotype has at least ten counts. Sequence at one end of the junction differs from germline and may be a read error. This rearrangement joins TRBV12-3 or TRBV12-4 to TRBJ2-1; D is undetermined. The CDR3 runs 11 residues. CDR3 DNA sequence: TGTGCCAGCAGCTCCTACCATGAGCAGTTCTTC. Translation gives CASSSYHEQFF.